A single sample is the source of the 21 T cell receptor beta chains below, sequenced in a study of technical replicates of blood from a few donors. The data were produced by immunoSEQ multiplex PCR, yet TCRdb's version contains in-frame clones alone and is incomplete. The sample carries roughly 82,000 clones, around nine tenths recorded once. What was sequenced was T cells isolated from PBMCs. Source of these receptors: a human donor in good health.

The chain links TRBV10-1 to TRBJ1-2; 7 bases match TRBD1. The CDR3 consists of 13 residues. J was trimmed by 2 bases and V by 5 bases; bases with no gene match: 2. Per the germline V gene, CDR1 is WNHNN and CDR2 is SYGVQD (reference sequence). CDR3 DNA sequence: TGCGCCAGCAGTCAGGACAGGAACTATGGCTACACCTTC. Translating it yields CASSQDRNYGYTF.

J is TRBJ2-3 and V is TRBV28; D unresolved. The ends were cut back, 4 bases at V and 1 base at J, with 12 bases in the middle. The CDR3 length is 15 residues. The germline V gene encodes CDR1 MDHEN and CDR2 SYDVKM. The CDR3 region has the DNA TGTGCCAGCAGTTATGTCTCTAAACGCACAGATACGCAGTATTTT. Translation gives CASSYVSKRTDTQYF.

J is TRBJ2-2 and V is TRBV5-1, with TRBD2 identical over 9 bases. The length of the CDR3 is 18 residues. Germline CDR1 SGHRS, CDR2 YFSETQ. Losses at the gene ends were 6 bases for V and 3 bases for J; bases not matched to a gene: 15. The CDR3 bases are TGCGCCAGCAAGACAGACGGACTAGCGAGGTCATACACCGGGGAGCTGTTTTTT. Protein sequence: CASKTDGLARSYTGELFF.

This clone was seen a single time. This chain uses TRBV6-1 with TRBJ2-7, with D perhaps matching TRBD2 (5 bases). Germline CDR1 MNHNS, CDR2 SASEGT. V lost 5 bases, J lost 7 bases, and 18 bases lay in between. This CDR3 is 14 amino acids long. The CDR3, as DNA: TGTGCCAGCAGTCTGTCCGGGGTCCGTCGGGAGCAGTACTTC. It yields the protein CASSLSGVRREQYF.

This chain links TRBV7-9 with TRBJ2-7, with 16 bases fitting TRBD2. Germline-derived CDR1 and CDR2 are SEHNR and FQNEAQ (reference sequence). Trimming at V came to 5 bases and at J to 2 bases, leaving 9 bases not matched to a gene. The CDR3 is 18 residues long. The CDR3 spells CASSPGPGTSGRAYEQYF. CDR3 DNA sequence: TGTGCCAGCAGCCCAGGTCCCGGGACTAGCGGGAGGGCCTACGAGCAGTACTTC. The whole variable domain, filled in from reference TRBV7-9 and TRBJ2-7, reads DTGVSQNPRHKITKRGQNVTFRCDPISEHNRLYWYRQTLGQGPEFLTYFQNEAQLEKSRLLSDRFSAERPKGSFSTLEIQRTEQGDSAMYLCASSPGPGTSGRAYEQYFGPGTRLTVT.

This chain joins TRBV4-1 and TRBJ2-6; 10 bases line up with TRBD2. With V trimmed by 4 bases and J by 3 bases, 6 bases remained unmatched. Germline V gene sequence: CDR1 MGHRA, CDR2 YSYEKL. The length of the CDR3 is 17 residues. As DNA, the CDR3 is TGCGCCAGCAGCCGCAGCGGGGGGGTCGGTGGGGCCAACGTCCTGACTTTC. It encodes CASSRSGGVGGANVLTF.

This chain connects TRBV30 to TRBJ2-7; 8 nucleotides align to TRBD1. V dropped 7 bases and J dropped 1; count of bases not matched to a gene: 3. This CDR3 is 12 amino acids long. Germline assignment: CDR1 GTSNPN and CDR2 SVGIG (reference sequence). CDR3 coding DNA: TGTGCCTACGGGACAGGATCCTACGAGCAGTACTTC. Translating gives CAYGTGSYEQYF.

This clone was recorded once. The V and J genes are TRBV30 and TRBJ1-1; D is ambiguous. Germline CDR1 reads GTSNPN; CDR2 reads SVGIG (reference sequence). V was pared by 3 bases and J by 0 bases, with 5 bases between. The CDR3 loop spans 12 amino acids. Here the CDR3 DNA reads TGTGCCTGGAGCAGGTTGAACACTGAAGCTTTCTTT. It specifies CAWSRLNTEAFF.

The chain is built from TRBV5-4 and TRBJ2-7; D uncertain. This CDR3 spans 10 amino acids. Germline V gene lookup returns CDR1 SGHNT and CDR2 YYREEE (reference sequence). The V end lost 2 bases, the J end lost 5 bases, and 2 bases lay between the germline ends. The CDR3 nucleotides read TGTGCCAGCAGCTTTAACGAGCAGTACTTC. Its translation: CASSFNEQYF.

This rearrangement joins TRBV11-2 to TRBJ1-3; 7 bases align to TRBD1. Germline assignment: CDR1 SGHAT and CDR2 FQNNGV. CDR3 length: 14 residues. V trimming: 3 bases; J trimming: 2 bases; junction bases outside the gene matches: 1. The CDR3 region has the DNA TGTGCCAGCAGCTTGACAGGGACTGGAAACACCATATATTTT. Translating it yields CASSLTGTGNTIYF.

This rearrangement joins TRBV10-2 to TRBJ2-7; 9 bases agree with TRBD1. The CDR3 spans 13 residues. Germline CDR1 WSHSY, CDR2 SAAADI. V trimming: 3 bases; J trimming: 5 bases; junction bases outside the gene matches: 2. CDR3 sequence: CASSEQGADEQYF. CDR3 bases: TGCGCCAGCAGTGAACAGGGGGCGGACGAGCAGTACTTC.

This chain joins TRBV2 and TRBJ2-1; 7 bases align to TRBD2. The CDR3 contains 13 residues. Trimming removed 7 bases from V and 4 bases from J; junction bases left unmatched: 4. Germline V gene data show CDR1 as SNHLY and CDR2 as FYNNEI. CDR3 sequence: CASKASGYNEQFF. CDR3 in DNA: TGTGCCAGCAAGGCTAGCGGTTACAATGAGCAGTTCTTC.

V is TRBV5-4 and J is TRBJ1-2; no clear D. From germline, CDR1 is SGHNT and CDR2 YYREEE (reference sequence). The CDR3 length is 15 residues. V was cut by 4 bases and J by 5 bases, with 18 bases left in between. As DNA, the CDR3 is TGTGCCAGCAGCCGCGTGGAGACTTTTTCGTATGGCTACACCTTC. Its protein is CASSRVETFSYGYTF.

This clone occurred a few times. The chain carries TRBV28 and TRBJ1-5; maybe TRBD1 (6 bases). With 6 bases removed from V and 3 bases from J, the gap between germline ends came to 15 bases. Germline CDR1 is MDHEN and CDR2 is SYDVKM. CDR3 length: 15 amino acids. In DNA, the CDR3 is TGTGCCAGCAGCCACCTATACAGGGACAATCAGCCCCAGCATTTT. It specifies CASSHLYRDNQPQHF.

This chain uses TRBV6-4 with TRBJ1-2; 7 bases fit TRBD1. V dropped 4 bases and J dropped 3; count of bases not matched to a gene: 5. Germline values: CDR1 MRHNA, CDR2 SNTAGT. The CDR3 contains 14 residues. The CDR3 here is CASSGGGEDYGYTF. CDR3 in DNA: TGTGCCAGCAGTGGAGGGGGCGAAGACTATGGCTACACCTTC.

V usage is TRBV7-8 and J usage is TRBJ1-1; D is unclear. The V end was cut by 1 base, the J end by 5 bases, with 8 bases between. The CDR3 spans 13 residues. The V gene's germline CDR1 is SGHVS and CDR2 FQNEAQ. CDR3: CASSLGAGTEAFF. For the CDR3, the DNA is TGTGCCAGCAGCTTAGGGGCGGGAACTGAAGCTTTCTTT.

This clone was recorded only once. The rearrangement joins TRBV19 to TRBJ1-1; TRBD1 might be the D (5 bases). In germline, CDR1 is LNHDA, CDR2 SQIVND (reference sequence). Trimming cost V 6 bases and J 4 bases, with 21 bases left between them. The CDR3 is 16 residues long. The chain's CDR3 is CASSSPFRQLGTEAFF. The CDR3 bases are TGTGCCAGTAGCTCACCGTTTCGACAGCTGGGCACTGAAGCTTTCTTT.

This clone was seen only a few times. The genes are TRBV29-1 and TRBJ1-1, with TRBD1 identical over 8 bases. Germline-derived CDR1 and CDR2 are SQVTM and ANQGSEA. The CDR3 totals 17 residues. V lost 0 bases and J lost 5; bases outside the gene matches: 14. CDR3 sequence (DNA): TGCAGCGTTGAAGAATCGAGGCGATGGACAGGGATGACTGAAGCTTTCTTT. Translating gives CSVEESRRWTGMTEAFF.

The chain carries TRBV6-1 and TRBJ2-5; 7 positions match TRBD1. The CDR3 consists of 16 residues. Germline V CDR1 and CDR2: MNHNS, SASEGT. With V trimmed by 1 base and J by 4 bases, 9 bases remained unmatched. The CDR3 is CASSEDSRGIGETQYF. In DNA form, the CDR3 reads TGTGCCAGCAGTGAAGATTCCAGGGGGATCGGAGAGACCCAGTACTTC.

This chain connects TRBV28 to TRBJ1-5; D is possibly TRBD1 (6 bases). Trimming cost V 4 bases and J 3 bases, with 13 bases left between them. Germline values: CDR1 MDHEN, CDR2 SYDVKM. The CDR3 length is 15 residues. The CDR3 sequence: CASSSLGQINQPQHF. The DNA of the CDR3 is TGTGCCAGCAGTTCGCTTGGACAGATCAATCAGCCCCAGCATTTT.

The chain employs TRBV18 and TRBJ2-7; 11 positions agree with TRBD1. Unmatched junction bases numbered 19, after V lost 3 bases and J lost 6 bases. The length of the CDR3 is 19 residues. From germline, CDR1 is KGHSH and CDR2 LQKENI. CDR3 bases: TGTGCCAGCTCACCCTCGGACAGGGGGCATTTAAGGGGGATTTCCGAGCAGTACTTC. Its translation: CASSPSDRGHLRGISEQYF.